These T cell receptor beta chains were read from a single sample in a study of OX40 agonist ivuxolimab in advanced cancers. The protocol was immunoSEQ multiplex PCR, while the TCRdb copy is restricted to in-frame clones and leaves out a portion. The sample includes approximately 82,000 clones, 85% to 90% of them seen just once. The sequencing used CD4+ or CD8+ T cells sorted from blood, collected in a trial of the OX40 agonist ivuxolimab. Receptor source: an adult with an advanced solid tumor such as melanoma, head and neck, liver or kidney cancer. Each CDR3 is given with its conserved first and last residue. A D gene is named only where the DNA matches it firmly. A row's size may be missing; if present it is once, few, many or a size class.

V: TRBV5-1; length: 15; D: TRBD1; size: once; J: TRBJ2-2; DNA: TGCGCCAGCAGCCTAGGGACAGGGGGCACCGGGGAGCTGTTTTTT; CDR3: CASSLGTGGTGELFF
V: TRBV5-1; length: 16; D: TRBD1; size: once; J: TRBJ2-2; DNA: TGCGCCAGCAGCTTGGCCGACAGGGCCCTCACCGGGGAGCTGTTTTTT; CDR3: CASSLADRALTGELFF
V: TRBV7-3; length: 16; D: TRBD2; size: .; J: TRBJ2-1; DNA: TGTGCCAGCAGCCGGTCCGGGGCGGGAGTGACGGTTGAGCAGTTCTTC; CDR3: CASSRSGAGVTVEQFF
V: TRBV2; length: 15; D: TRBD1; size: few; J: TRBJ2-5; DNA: TGTGCCAGCAGGCAGGGGGCAGGGAACCAAGAGACCCAGTACTTC; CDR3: CASRQGAGNQETQYF
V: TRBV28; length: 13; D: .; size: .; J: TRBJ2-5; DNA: TGTGCCAGCAGTTTCCCCGCCCTAGAGACCCAGTACTTC; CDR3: CASSFPALETQYF
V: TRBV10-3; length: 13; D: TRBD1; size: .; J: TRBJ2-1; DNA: TGTGCCATCTTAAGGACAGGGAACGATGAGCAGTTCTTC; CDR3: CAILRTGNDEQFF
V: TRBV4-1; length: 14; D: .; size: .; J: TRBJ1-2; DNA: TGCGCCAGCAGCCAAGAAGGGACAAGATATGGCTACACCTTC; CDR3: CASSQEGTRYGYTF
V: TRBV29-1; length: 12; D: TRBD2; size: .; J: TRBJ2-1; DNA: TGCAGCGTTCACCAAGCGGGGCATGAGCAGTTCTTC; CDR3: CSVHQAGHEQFF
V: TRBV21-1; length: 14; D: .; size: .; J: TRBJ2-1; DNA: TGTGCCAGCAGCAAAGATCAGGTATACAATGAGCAGTTCTTC; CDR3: CASSKDQVYNEQFF
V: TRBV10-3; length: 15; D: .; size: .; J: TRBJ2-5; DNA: TGTGCCATCAGTGAGTCTAGTACCCATGGAGAGACCCAGTACTTC; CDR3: CAISESSTHGETQYF
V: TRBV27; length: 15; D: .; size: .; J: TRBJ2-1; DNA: .; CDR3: CASSLVGAGATISFF
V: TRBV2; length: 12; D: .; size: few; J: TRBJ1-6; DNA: TGTGCCAGCAGTGTAACTCCCTCACCCCTCCACTTT; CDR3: CASSVTPSPLHF
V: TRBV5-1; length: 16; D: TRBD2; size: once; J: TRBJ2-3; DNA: TGCGCCAGCATGCGACTAGCGGGAACCGGGGCAGATACGCAGTATTTT; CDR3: CASMRLAGTGADTQYF
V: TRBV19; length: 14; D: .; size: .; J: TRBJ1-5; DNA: TGTGCCAGTAGTATAATAGGGGCGAGTCAGCCCCAGCATTTT; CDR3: CASSIIGASQPQHF
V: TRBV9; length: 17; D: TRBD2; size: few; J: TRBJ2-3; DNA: TGTGCCAGCAGCGCACCGGGACTAGCGGGAGCCACAGATACGCAGTATTTT; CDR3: CASSAPGLAGATDTQYF
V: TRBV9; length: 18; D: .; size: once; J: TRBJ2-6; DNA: TGTGCCAGCAGCAGTAACTGGGCCGAATACTCTGGGGCCAACGTCCTGACTTTC; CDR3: CASSSNWAEYSGANVLTF
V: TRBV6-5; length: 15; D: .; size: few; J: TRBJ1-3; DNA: TGTGCCAGCAGTCCCGGACGGACCTCTGGAAACACCATATATTTT; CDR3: CASSPGRTSGNTIYF
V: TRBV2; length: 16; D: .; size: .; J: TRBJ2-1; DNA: TGTGCCAGCAGTGAACTTGGGGTTATCAACCTGGATGAGCAGTTCTTC; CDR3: CASSELGVINLDEQFF
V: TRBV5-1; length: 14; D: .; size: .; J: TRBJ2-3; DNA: TGCGCCAGCAGCTTCGCTGGAACCGGAGATACGCAGTATTTT; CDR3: CASSFAGTGDTQYF